These 8 T cell receptor beta chains were sequenced from one sample in a study of cytomegalovirus exposure and HLA in healthy donors (dated by TCRdb to about 2017). Library creation used the immunoSEQ multiplex PCR assay. For the multiplex PCR, a mixture combining 60 forward primers for TCR Vbeta segments and 13 reverse primers for TCR Jbeta segments was used. TCRdb's version of the immuneACCESS table is confined to in-frame rearrangements and falls short of the full clone set. An unresolved V gene accounts for under half of the shortfall where checked; the remainder is of unknown origin. In all, the sample holds 150,000 or so clones, and roughly 77% of those were seen once. The top ten hold 1% of the sample. The sequenced sample consisted of PBMCs. These receptors were collected from a woman aged 45-65 years in good health and CMV-seropositive.

In this sample, this clone turned up once. The gene calls are TRBV10-3 and TRBJ2-1, with 8 bases that match TRBD2. CDR3 length equals 17 residues. Per the germline V gene, CDR1 is ENHRY and CDR2 is SYGVKD. V gave up 2 bases and J gave up 0 bases; unmatched junction bases: 6. The CDR3 loop is CAISEKASGPSYNEQFF. The CDR3 DNA reads TGTGCCATCAGTGAGAAAGCTAGCGGGCCCTCCTACAATGAGCAGTTCTTC.

V and J are TRBV25-1 and TRBJ2-5, with 7 nucleotides matching TRBD1. The CDR3 runs to 17 residues. V shed 4 bases and J 4 bases; nucleotides not matched to a gene: 15. Germline V gene data show CDR1 as MGHDK and CDR2 as SYGVNS. The CDR3 sequence: CASSVSRDSHKPETQYF. In nucleotides, the CDR3 is TGTGCCAGCAGTGTTAGCCGGGACAGCCACAAACCAGAGACCCAGTACTTC.

The rearrangement links TRBV2 to TRBJ2-1, with 14 bases lining up with TRBD2. V was clipped by 0 bases and J by 7 bases; unmatched bases: 5. The germline V gene encodes CDR1 SNHLY and CDR2 FYNNEI. The CDR3 totals 17 residues. The CDR3 sequence is CASSEARLAGGQNEQFF. In nucleotides, the CDR3 is TGTGCCAGCAGTGAAGCGCGACTAGCGGGGGGGCAGAATGAGCAGTTCTTC.

DNA of the CDR3: TGCGCCAGCAGCTTGGCAGGGGGCGCTTTCTACGAGCAGTACTTC. Amino acid sequence: CASSLAGGAFYEQYF. The chain links TRBV5-1 to TRBJ2-7, with TRBD1 identical over 8 bases. The CDR3 runs to 15 residues. The germline gives CDR1 SGHRS, CDR2 YFSETQ. The V gene end was trimmed by 0 bases and the J gene end by 3 bases; junction bases not matched to a gene: 5.

The genes are TRBV18 and TRBJ2-3; 12 positions match TRBD2. CDR1 is KGHSH, CDR2 LQKENI, per germline. The CDR3 loop spans 17 amino acids. V dropped 1 base and J dropped 5; count of bases not matched to a gene: 7. CDR3 loop: CASSPQATSGGRDTQYF. CDR3 sequence (DNA): TGTGCCAGCTCACCACAGGCGACTAGCGGGGGCCGAGATACGCAGTATTTT.

The chain is built from TRBV7-9 and TRBJ2-1; D possibly corresponds to TRBD2 (5 bases). V lost 2 bases and J 10 bases, leaving 12 bases between the germline ends. The CDR3 runs 13 residues. Per germline, CDR1 SEHNR and CDR2 FQNEAQ (reference sequence). The CDR3 here is CASSLSDLKEQFF. CDR3 in DNA: TGTGCCAGCAGCTTATCGGACTTAAAGGAGCAGTTCTTC.

This chain connects TRBV28 to TRBJ1-4, with D possibly being TRBD1 (5 bases). The CDR3 extends over 14 amino acids. CDR1 is MDHEN, CDR2 SYDVKM, per germline. V was cut by 3 bases and J by 7 bases, with 12 bases left in between. The CDR3 spells CASSFGGTPEKLFF. In DNA, the CDR3 is TGTGCCAGCAGTTTCGGAGGGACTCCTGAAAAACTGTTTTTT. Variable domain in full (rest from reference TRBV28 and TRBJ1-4): DVKVTQSSRYLVKRTGEKVFLECVQDMDHENMFWYRQDPGLGLRLIYFSYDVKMKEKGDIPEGYSVSREKKERFSLILESASTNQTSMYLCASSFGGTPEKLFFGSGTQLSVL.

The V call is TRBV9, the J call TRBJ2-1, with 10 bases that match TRBD2. CDR3 length: 15 residues. Germline-derived CDR1 and CDR2 are SGDLS and YYNGEE. V gave up 5 bases and J gave up 6 bases; unmatched junction bases: 8. The CDR3 sequence is CASSVSGGQGNEQFF. CDR3 nucleotides: TGTGCCAGCAGTGTTAGCGGGGGGCAAGGCAATGAGCAGTTCTTC.